The source of this TCR beta chain is a study of blood T cell repertoires in COVID-19. Turning to the study itself: PBMCs, B-cell-depleted T cells, or T cells were the source of the cDNA or gDNA that made up the material.

The germline CDR1 and CDR2 sequences are SGHRS and YFSETQ. CDR3 length: 15 residues. V was pared by 4 bases and J by 2 bases, with 14 bases between. Here immunoSEQ multiplex PCR was the method, and the copy in TCRdb shows in-frame clones only, minus some. This sample has roughly 190,000 clones; about 88% occur once, and the top ten carry roughly 0.8%. The rearrangement uses TRBV5-1 and TRBJ2-3, with D possibly matching TRBD2 (6 bases). What was sequenced was PBMCs or T cells enriched from blood (not recorded which). The sequence derives from a woman aged 18 to 35 who had recovered from COVID-19. Here the CDR3 DNA reads TGCGCCAGCAGCGGAGGGACTCAGCCCACAGATACGCAGTATTTT. Translating gives CASSGGTQPTDTQYF.